This T cell receptor (beta chain) was identified during a study of beta chain features in type 1 diabetes. Study-level background: Patients looked much like healthy donors when it came to age, gender and cell yields.

Isolation of CD4+ naive, central memory, regulatory and stem cell-like memory cells was achieved by sorting via CD45RO/CCR7/CD25/CD127/CD95/CD27. Every bit of the isolated RNA underwent reverse transcription, so sequencing read expressed TCRB transcripts. TCRdb's table, derived via immunoSEQ multiplex PCR, lists solely in-frame clones and lacks some. The sample lists under 800,000 clones, about a sixth seen once, with about 0.097% in the top ten. The study's findings and limits: Across all four CD4+ subsets, people with type 1 diabetes showed modestly shorter TCRB CDR3s.

Details on this clone: Its antigen is unidentified.

This TCR derives from a man between 18 and 35 years old in good health. The sequencing input was naive CD4+ T cells from blood.

CDR3 DNA: TGTGCCAGCAGCCCCTCACACTCCTACAATGAGCAGTTCTTC. It translates to CASSPSHSYNEQFF. The chain combines TRBV28 with TRBJ2-1; D call uncertain. Germline CDR1 and CDR2: MDHEN and SYDVKM. CDR3 length: 14 amino acids. V shed 6 bases and J shed 0 bases, with 9 bases lying between them.